This T cell receptor (beta chain) derives from a study of blood T cell repertoires in COVID-19. Profiling relied on immunoSEQ multiplex PCR, and the TCRdb table lists in-frame clones only, not all of them. The data show some 150,000 clones, around four fifths seen once. Self-reported history from a screening survey and questionnaire set each donor's cohort. Looked up from germline, CDR1 is MDHEN and CDR2 is SYDVKM. The trim removed 1 base at V and 5 bases at J, leaving 4 bases unmatched. This CDR3 spans 16 amino acids. This rearrangement joins TRBV28 to TRBJ2-5; 13 positions match TRBD2. This TCR came from a woman aged 40 to 50 who had recovered from COVID-19. Sample: PBMCs or T cells enriched from blood (not recorded which). The CDR3 sequence is CASSLLTSGGGETQYF. CDR3 in DNA: TGTGCCAGCAGTTTATTAACTAGCGGGGGGGGTGAGACCCAGTACTTC.